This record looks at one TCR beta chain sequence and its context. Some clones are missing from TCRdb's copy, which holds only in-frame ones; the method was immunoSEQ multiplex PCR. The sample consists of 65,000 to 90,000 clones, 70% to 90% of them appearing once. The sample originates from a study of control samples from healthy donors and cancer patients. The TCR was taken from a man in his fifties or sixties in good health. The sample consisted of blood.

CDR3 nucleotide sequence: TGTGCCATCAGTGAGTCGGCGGGCTATGGCTACACCTTC. It specifies CAISESAGYGYTF. The chain couples TRBV10-3 to TRBJ1-2; D remains unclear. The CDR3 is made up of 13 amino acids. Between the trimmed V and J ends, which lost 0 bases and 4 bases, there was a span of 6 bases. Germline V gene lookup returns CDR1 ENHRY and CDR2 SYGVKD.